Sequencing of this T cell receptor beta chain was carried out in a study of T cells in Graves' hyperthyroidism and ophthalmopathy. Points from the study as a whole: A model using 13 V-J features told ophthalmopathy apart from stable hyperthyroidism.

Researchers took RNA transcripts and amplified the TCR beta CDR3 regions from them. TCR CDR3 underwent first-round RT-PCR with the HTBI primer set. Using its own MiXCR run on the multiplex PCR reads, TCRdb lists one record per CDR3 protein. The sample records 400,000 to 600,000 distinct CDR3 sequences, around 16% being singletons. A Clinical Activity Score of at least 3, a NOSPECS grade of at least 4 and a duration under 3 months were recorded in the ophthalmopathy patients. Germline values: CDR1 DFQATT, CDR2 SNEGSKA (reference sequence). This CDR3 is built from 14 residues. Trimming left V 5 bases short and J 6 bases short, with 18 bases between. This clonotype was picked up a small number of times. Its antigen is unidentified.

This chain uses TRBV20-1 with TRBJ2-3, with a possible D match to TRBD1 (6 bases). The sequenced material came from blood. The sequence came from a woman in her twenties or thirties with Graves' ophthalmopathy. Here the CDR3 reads CSASPGPTGDTQYF. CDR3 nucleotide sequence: TGCAGTGCTTCCCCGGGTCCCACAGGGGATACGCAGTATTTT.